This T cell receptor (beta chain) was sequenced for a study of glioma-infiltrating T cells. Findings of the study overall: CDR3 overlap between tissue and blood was very small. Gliomas, especially low-grade, showed above-expected tissue-blood divergence; non-neoplastic patients showed below.

Amplification of TCR alpha and beta CDR3 regions from RNA used iRepertoire nested multiplex PCR. For one-step reverse transcription and amplification, roughly 95-400 ng of tissue mRNA or PBMC total RNA was used. TCRdb used MiXCR to reprocess the multiplex PCR reads, holding one entry per CDR3 protein. The sample shows tens of thousands of distinct CDR3 sequences, about 23% of them seen only once. CDR3 length: 12 amino acids. Germline-derived CDR1 and CDR2 are SEHNR and FQNEAQ (reference sequence). Trimming removed 5 bases from V and 2 bases from J, with 6 bases in between. This clonotype was recorded many times. What it binds is not known.

This receptor was taken from a human donor with low-grade glioma or glioblastoma, undergoing nonglioma brain surgery, or in good health (not recorded which). Sequenced: glioma tissue, nonneoplastic brain tissue, or PBMCs (not recorded which). The chain combines TRBV7-9 with TRBJ2-5; D gene unclear. The CDR3 region is CASSIRQETQYF. Written as DNA, the CDR3 is TGTGCCAGCAGCATCCGTCAAGAGACCCAGTACTTC.